This TCR beta chain was obtained from a study of T cells in Graves' hyperthyroidism and ophthalmopathy. Template material for amplifying TCR beta CDR3 regions consisted of RNA transcripts. First-round RT-PCR targeting the TCR CDR3 was performed with the HTBI primer set. TCRdb independently ran MiXCR on the multiplex PCR reads; one entry per CDR3 protein. Of hundreds of thousands of distinct CDR3 sequences in the sample, 12% to 15% are singletons; the top ten hold 10%. The table lists this clonotype with many counts. Graves' hyperthyroidism qualified as stable when ophthalmopathy did not progress within 18 months. The hyperthyroidism patients had all been newly diagnosed, and their disease duration was under 2 months. Their ages ranged from 18 to 65 years. Patients showing uncontrolled infection, other autoimmune disease, pregnancy or lactation were ineligible. The diagnostic basis comprised clinical symptoms, serum thyroxine and TRAb, thyroid ultrasound and orbital computed tomography.

The CDR3 runs 17 residues. V shed 2 bases, J shed 1 base, and the junction held 10 bases outside the gene matches. Germline lookup yields CDR1 LGHDT and CDR2 YNNKEL (reference sequence). The clonotype was recovered from a woman under 30 with Graves' hyperthyroidism. The chain has TRBV3-1 and TRBJ2-5, with 7 bases aligning to TRBD2. Sequences were obtained from blood. The CDR3 nucleotides are TGTGCCAGCAGCCAAAGGTCGGTGGGGAGGGGCCAAGAGACCCAGTACTTC. It yields the protein CASSQRSVGRGQETQYF.